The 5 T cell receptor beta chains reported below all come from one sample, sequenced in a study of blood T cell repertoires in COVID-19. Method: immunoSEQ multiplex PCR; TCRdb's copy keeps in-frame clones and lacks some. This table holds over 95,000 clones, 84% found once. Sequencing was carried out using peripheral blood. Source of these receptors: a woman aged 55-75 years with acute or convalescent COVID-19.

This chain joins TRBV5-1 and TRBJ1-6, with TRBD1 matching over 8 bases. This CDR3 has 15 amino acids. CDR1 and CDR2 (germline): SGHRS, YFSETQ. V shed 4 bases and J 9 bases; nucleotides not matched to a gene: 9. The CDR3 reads CASSGTGTGSSPLHF. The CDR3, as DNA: TGCGCCAGCAGCGGGACCGGGACAGGCTCTTCACCCCTCCACTTT. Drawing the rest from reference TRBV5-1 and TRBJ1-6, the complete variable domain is KAGVTQTPRYLIKTRGQQVTLSCSPISGHRSVSWYQQTPGQGLQFLFEYFSETQRNKGNFPGRFSGRQFSNSRSEMNVSTLELGDSALYLCASSGTGTGSSPLHFGNGTRLTVT.

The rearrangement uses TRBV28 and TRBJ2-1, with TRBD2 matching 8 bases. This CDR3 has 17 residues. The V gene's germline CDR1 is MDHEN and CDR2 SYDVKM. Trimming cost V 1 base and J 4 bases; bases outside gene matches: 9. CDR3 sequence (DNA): TGTGCCAGCAGTTTATCAGCCGGGGGGGGAGGGTACAATGAGCAGTTCTTC. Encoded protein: CASSLSAGGGGYNEQFF.

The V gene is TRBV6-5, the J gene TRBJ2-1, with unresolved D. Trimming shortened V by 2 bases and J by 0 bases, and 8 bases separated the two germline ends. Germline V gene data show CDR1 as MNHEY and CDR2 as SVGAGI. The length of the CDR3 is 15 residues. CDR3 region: CASSYHVNSYNEQFF. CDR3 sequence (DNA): TGTGCCAGCAGTTACCATGTCAACTCCTACAATGAGCAGTTCTTC.

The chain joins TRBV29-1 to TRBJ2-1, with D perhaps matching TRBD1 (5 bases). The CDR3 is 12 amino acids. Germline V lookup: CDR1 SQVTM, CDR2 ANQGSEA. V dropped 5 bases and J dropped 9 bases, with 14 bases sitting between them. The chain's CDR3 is CSVRDQGGEQFF. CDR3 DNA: TGCAGCGTTAGAGATCAGGGCGGTGAGCAGTTCTTC.

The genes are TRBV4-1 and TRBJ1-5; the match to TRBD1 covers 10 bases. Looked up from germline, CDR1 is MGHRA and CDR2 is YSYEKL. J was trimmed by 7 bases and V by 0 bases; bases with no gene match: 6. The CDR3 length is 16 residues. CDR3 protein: CASSQERDRGWQPQHF. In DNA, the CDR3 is TGCGCCAGCAGCCAAGAGAGGGACAGGGGATGGCAGCCCCAGCATTTT.